This TCR beta chain was sequenced in a study of CD8 T cells in ankylosing spondylitis. This clonotype occurred a few times. Its antigen is as yet unknown. Study-level points and caveats: Ankylosing spondylitis blood appeared to carry a characteristic TCR beta motif of several highly homologous variants. There were earlier reports of some motif variants in reactive arthritis synovial fluid and blood. Disease-linked clones were reportedly significantly enriched in matched ankylosing spondylitis synovial fluid. The authors found the disease-linked clones to be CD8+ and relatively rare in peripheral blood.

TCRdb re-analysed the 5' RACE reads in MiXCR, keeping a single row per CDR3 protein. This repertoire shows some 800,000 distinct CDR3 sequences, 10% to 15% found once; its top ten account for approximately 0.5%. The material sequenced was blood, either unsorted or a sorted T cell fraction (not recorded which). This TCR was recovered from a male donor with ankylosing spondylitis.

CDR3 coding DNA: TGTGCCAGCAGCTCCCCTCCGGGACGGCCAGAGACCCAGTACTTC. Translated, it gives CASSSPPGRPETQYF. The V call is TRBV5-6, the J call TRBJ2-5, with D possibly being TRBD1 or TRBD2 (5 bases each). The CDR3 loop spans 15 amino acids. Per germline, CDR1 SGHDT and CDR2 YYEEEE. The V end was cut by 3 bases, the J end by 4 bases, with 16 bases between.